The rows below give T cell receptor beta chains drawn from one sample of a study of beta chain features in type 1 diabetes. The assay was immunoSEQ multiplex PCR, and TCRdb's table has in-frame clones only and misses some. The sample consists of approximately 250,000 clones, 9.5% to 13% of them appearing once. Specimen: naive CD4+ T cells from blood. These receptor sequences come from a man in his thirties or forties with type 1 diabetes. CDR3s include the opening cysteine and the closing phenylalanine or tryptophan. The D gene is left open where the match is weak. Expanded clones get a size class; other rows say once, few or many, or leave the size out.

v_gene	abundance	j_gene	d_gene	CDR3aa	CDR3nt
TRBV7-9	few	TRBJ2-1	TRBD2	CASSPPSRAGGYGDEQFF	TGTGCCAGCAGCCCACCAAGTAGGGCGGGGGGTTACGGAGATGAGCAGTTCTTC
TRBV7-2	few	TRBJ2-7	NA	CASSSRTGAYEQYF	TGTGCCAGCAGCTCCCGGACGGGGGCCTACGAGCAGTACTTC
TRBV30	few	TRBJ1-6	NA	CAWTSTGELPPLHF	TGTGCCTGGACCTCCACCGGGGAATTACCACCCCTCCACTTT
TRBV5-4	few	TRBJ2-1	TRBD2	CASSLGLAGFGEQFF	TGTGCCAGCAGTCTGGGACTAGCGGGGTTCGGTGAGCAGTTCTTC
TRBV2	few	TRBJ1-6	TRBD1	CASRRQGGSLHF	TGTGCCAGCAGGAGACAGGGCGGTTCCCTCCACTTT
TRBV6-5	NA	TRBJ1-1	NA	CASSSVQNTEAFF	TGTGCCAGCAGTTCGGTTCAGAACACTGAAGCTTTCTTT
TRBV6-6	NA	TRBJ1-1	NA	CASSYSASLSTEAFF	TGTGCCAGCAGTTACTCAGCCTCACTAAGCACTGAAGCTTTCTTT
TRBV25-1	NA	TRBJ2-7	NA	CASSEFRGTYEQYF	TGTGCCAGCAGTGAATTTCGGGGGACCTACGAGCAGTACTTC
TRBV28	few	TRBJ2-1	NA	CASSFLAQSSYNEQFF	TGTGCCAGCAGTTTTCTCGCACAGAGCTCCTACAATGAGCAGTTCTTC
TRBV5-1	few	TRBJ2-3	TRBD2	CASSSPRGDTDTQYF	TGCGCCAGCAGCTCCCCCCGGGGGGACACAGATACGCAGTATTTT
TRBV11-2	few	TRBJ1-1	NA	CASSYAGRNTEAFF	TGTGCCAGCAGCTACGCAGGGCGCAACACTGAAGCTTTCTTT
TRBV7-9	few	TRBJ2-3	NA	CASSPLTVGDTQYF	TGTGCCAGCAGCCCGCTTACCGTCGGAGATACGCAGTATTTT
TRBV7-9	NA	TRBJ1-6	NA	CATSQSSYNSPLHF	TGTGCCACTTCACAGAGCTCCTATAATTCACCCCTCCACTTT
TRBV9	few	TRBJ2-3	NA	CASREGQTDTQYF	TGTGCCAGCAGGGAAGGACAGACAGATACGCAGTATTTT
TRBV5-4	NA	TRBJ1-1	NA	CASSYRVFTEAFF	TGTGCCAGCAGCTACAGGGTGTTCACTGAAGCTTTCTTT
TRBV7-7	few	TRBJ2-5	NA	CASSLDSQETQYF	TGTGCTAGCAGCTTGGACTCCCAAGAGACCCAGTACTTC
TRBV4-1	NA	TRBJ1-2	TRBD1	CASSQDRIYGYTF	TGCGCCAGCAGTCAGGACAGGATCTATGGCTACACCTTC
TRBV7-9	NA	TRBJ1-5	NA	CASSRDGSIQPQHF	TGTGCCAGCAGCCGCGACGGGTCGATTCAGCCCCAGCATTTT
TRBV5-1	NA	TRBJ2-5	NA	CASSLQGRQETQYF	TGCGCCAGCAGCTTGCAGGGAAGACAAGAGACCCAGTACTTC
TRBV7-2	NA	TRBJ1-5	TRBD1	CASSLGQGAKPQHF	TGTGCCAGCAGCTTAGGACAGGGGGCAAAGCCCCAGCATTTT
TRBV7-9	NA	TRBJ1-3	NA	CASSLGTAPSGNTIYF	TGTGCCAGCAGCTTAGGGACAGCTCCCTCTGGAAACACCATATATTTT
TRBV28	NA	TRBJ2-7	NA	CASSLGPLYEQYF	TGTGCCAGCAGTTTGGGGCCCCTCTACGAGCAGTACTTC
TRBV7-3	NA	TRBJ2-3	NA	CASSMTGGYTDTQYF	TGTGCCAGCAGCATGACTGGGGGGTACACAGATACGCAGTATTTT
TRBV7-3	NA	TRBJ2-3	TRBD2	CASSLQLAGAAGDTQYF	TGTGCCAGCAGCCTCCAACTAGCGGGGGCCGCGGGGGATACGCAGTATTTT
TRBV27	NA	TRBJ2-7	TRBD2	CASMVAGGQNTEQYF	TGTGCCAGCATGGTAGCGGGGGGTCAAAACACCGAGCAGTACTTC
TRBV9	NA	TRBJ1-2	TRBD1	CASSVTRGSGYTF	TGTGCCAGCAGCGTAACCAGGGGGAGTGGCTACACCTTC
TRBV7-9	few	TRBJ2-2	NA	CASSLSGVSTGELFF	TGTGCCAGCAGCTTATCGGGAGTCAGCACCGGGGAGCTGTTTTTT
TRBV5-1	NA	TRBJ2-7	TRBD2	CASSLPSGNHEQYF	TGCGCCAGCAGCTTACCTAGCGGGAACCACGAGCAGTACTTC
TRBV15	NA	TRBJ2-7	NA	CATSRDLGPYEQYF	TGTGCCACCAGCAGAGATCTGGGGCCCTACGAGCAGTACTTC
TRBV5-4	NA	TRBJ2-3	TRBD2	CASSFRTSGVTDTQYF	TGTGCCAGCAGCTTTAGGACTAGCGGGGTCACAGATACGCAGTATTTT
TRBV4-3	NA	TRBJ1-2	NA	CASSQDRGYGYTF	TGCGCCAGCAGCCAAGACAGAGGCTATGGCTACACCTTC
TRBV10-2	NA	TRBJ2-5	NA	CASSESAGEGQYF	TGCGCCAGCAGTGAGTCTGCCGGAGAAGGCCAGTACTTC
TRBV28	few	TRBJ1-5	NA	CASMPGGGFQPQHF	TGTGCCAGCATGCCTGGGGGGGGTTTCCAGCCCCAGCATTTT
TRBV6-5	few	TRBJ2-6	NA	CASSSPGGANVLTF	TGTGCCAGCAGTTCGCCGGGGGGGGCCAACGTCCTGACTTTC
TRBV7-9	NA	TRBJ1-3	NA	CASSPIASGNTIYF	TGTGCCAGCAGTCCTATAGCATCTGGAAACACCATATATTTT
TRBV9	NA	TRBJ2-5	NA	CASSVRRGPQETQYF	TGTGCCAGCAGCGTAAGGCGGGGGCCTCAGGAGACCCAGTACTTC